This TCR beta chain was sequenced during a study of blood T cells in healthy people across ages. For the second PCR, which ran for about 7 to 12 cycles, a sample-barcoded 5' primer and a J-beta primer mix were used. TCRdb reprocessed the 5' RACE reads via MiXCR and lists one record per CDR3 protein. This sample has about 680,000 distinct CDR3 sequences, with around 49% found just once. This CDR3 is 14 amino acids long. V gave up 7 bases and J gave up 2 bases, with 15 bases separating them. The germline gives CDR1 DFQATT, CDR2 SNEGSKA (reference sequence). The sequence was collected from a woman aged 60-75 years in good health. Sequencing was performed on blood. The rearrangement links TRBV20-1 to TRBJ2-1, with a tentative D call TRBD2 (6 bases). The CDR3 sequence is CSDGGLDPYNEQFF. CDR3 coding DNA: TGCAGTGACGGAGGGTTAGATCCCTACAATGAGCAGTTCTTC.